Shown below are 28 T cell receptor beta chains from a single sample sequenced in a study of low-dose radiotherapy and immunotherapy resistance in tumors. TRAV- and TRBV-specific primers primed first-strand cDNA, covering alpha and beta chains. A roughly 20-cycle PCR with a constant-region primer and V-primer adapter amplified TCRs. Each CDR3 protein is one row after TCRdb ran MiXCR on the reads. The top ten hold roughly 4.3% of the sample, which has 95,000 to 100,000 distinct CDR3 sequences, roughly 20% seen once. Time point noted: after trial treatment. Treatment indicated: LDRT plus nivolumab, ipilimumab, low-dose cyclophosphamide and aspirin (RACIN trial). Sample: PBMCs, taken after low-dose radiotherapy plus immunotherapy. All receptors come from a male donor with prostate cancer.

This clonotype came up once. A far larger clone is one nucleotide away, so this likely arose from a read error. The DNA of the CDR3 is TGTGCCAGCAGCTTGGAACCTAACACTGAAGCTTCCTTT. It codes for CASSLEPNTEASF. The chain is built from TRBV5-3 and TRBJ1-1; D is unresolved. TRBV5-3 is assigned to the ORF class and has an uncertain function. The CDR3 consists of 13 residues.

This clonotype was picked up many times. This chain's CDR3 is CAISSGQPLEQYF. In DNA, the CDR3 is TGTGCCATCAGCTCGGGACAGCCCCTCGAGCAGTACTTC. The chain couples TRBV10-3 to TRBJ2-7, with 7 bases lining up with TRBD1. Germline CDR1 ENHRY, CDR2 SYGVKD. The CDR3 has 13 amino acids. Germline trimming cut 6 bases from V and 6 bases from J; bases unmatched to any gene: 8.

This clonotype occurred many times. V usage is TRBV5-1 and J usage is TRBJ1-1, with D hard to call. The germline V and J ends were trimmed by 0 bases and 1 base, with 7 bases remaining between them. There are 14 residues in the CDR3. The V gene's germline CDR1 is SGHRS and CDR2 YFSETQ. The CDR3 DNA sequence: TGCGCCAGCAGCTTGGGAGACGCGAACACTGAAGCTTTCTTT. Translating it yields CASSLGDANTEAFF.

This clonotype was picked up a small number of times. The chain links TRBV28 to TRBJ2-2; D may be TRBD2 (6 bases). Per germline, CDR1 MDHEN and CDR2 SYDVKM. With 3 bases removed from V and 1 base from J, the gap between germline ends came to 9 bases. CDR3 length: 15 residues. For the CDR3, the DNA is TGTGCCAGCAGTTTTCGGCGGGGGAACACCGGGGAGCTGTTTTTT. This gives the protein CASSFRRGNTGELFF.

The chain employs TRBV10-3 and TRBJ2-7, with D possibly matching TRBD1 (5 bases). The CDR3 has 15 amino acids. The germline V gene encodes CDR1 ENHRY and CDR2 SYGVKD. V lost 2 bases to trimming and J lost 4 bases, with 15 bases between them. The DNA of the CDR3 is TGTGCCATCAGTGAGGTGGCAGTTAGGGGTTACGAGCAGTACTTC. This codes for CAISEVAVRGYEQYF.

This clonotype came up many times. The rearrangement joins TRBV2 to TRBJ2-1; TRBD2 aligns across 7 bases. The CDR3 runs 14 residues. The V segment lost 11 bases and the J segment 7 bases; nucleotides outside the gene matches: 14. The germline V gene encodes CDR1 SNHLY and CDR2 FYNNEI. The CDR3 sequence: CACGWEGNFNEQFF. In nucleotides, the CDR3 is TGTGCCTGCGGCTGGGAGGGGAATTTTAATGAGCAGTTCTTC.

This clonotype occurred many times. The chain carries TRBV9 and TRBJ1-1; D gene ambiguous. The CDR3 totals 13 residues. With 0 bases removed from V and 4 bases from J, the gap between germline ends came to 7 bases. Germline V gives CDR1 SGDLS, CDR2 YYNGEE. The CDR3 DNA sequence: TGTGCCAGCAGCGTAGCCGGGTCCACTGAAGCTTTCTTT. It yields the protein CASSVAGSTEAFF.

Many counts were recorded for this clonotype. The CDR3 sequence: CASSATGTGGHEQYF. The CDR3 DNA reads as TGTGCCAGCAGCGCTACCGGGACAGGGGGCCACGAGCAGTACTTC. The rearrangement joins TRBV9 to TRBJ2-7, with TRBD1 matching over 12 bases. V lost 3 bases to trimming and J lost 5 bases; unmatched junction nucleotides: 6. CDR3 length: 15 amino acids. The germline V gene encodes CDR1 SGDLS and CDR2 YYNGEE.

This chain links TRBV11-1 with TRBJ2-5; TRBD2 agrees at 10 bases. Looked up from germline, CDR1 is SGHAT and CDR2 is FQDESV (reference sequence). V shed 8 bases and J 4 bases; nucleotides not matched to a gene: 13. The CDR3 runs to 16 residues. CDR3 sequence (DNA): TGTGCCAGCGCATCAATTCTAGCGGGGGCCGGAGAGACCCAGTACTTC. Encoded protein: CASASILAGAGETQYF.

The chain couples TRBV9 to TRBJ2-7, with D possibly matching TRBD1 (6 bases). V shed 0 bases and J shed 0 bases, with 7 bases lying between them. CDR3 size: 14 residues. Germline loops: CDR1 SGDLS, CDR2 YYNGEE. CDR3 amino acids: CASSVGQASYEQYF. CDR3 nucleotides: TGTGCCAGCAGCGTAGGACAGGCCTCCTACGAGCAGTACTTC.

To note about this clonotype: A far larger clone is off by one base, so a read error is likely. This sequence joins TRBV5-5 and TRBJ2-7; maybe TRBD2 (6 bases). The CDR3 runs 14 residues. CDR1 SGHKS and CDR2 YYEKEE come from the germline V gene (reference sequence). The CDR3 region is CVSSLVAAGYEQYF. The CDR3 DNA follows: TGTGTCAGCAGCTTAGTAGCGGCGGGGTACGAGCAGTACTTC.

This clonotype was seen many times. The V and J genes are TRBV6-2 or TRBV6-3 and TRBJ2-7, with TRBD1 matching over 7 bases. V gave up 5 bases and J gave up 0 bases; unmatched junction bases: 4. CDR3 length equals 14 residues. Germline CDR1 and CDR2: MNHEY and SVGEGT. The CDR3 is CASSVSGGSYEQYF. The CDR3 coding sequence is TGTGCCAGCAGTGTCTCAGGGGGCTCCTACGAGCAGTACTTC.

There are many counts of this clonotype. The V and J genes are TRBV11-2 and TRBJ2-7; 7 bases are a match to TRBD2. J gave up 0 bases and V 8 bases, and 7 bases lay outside the gene matches. The CDR3 is 14 residues long. Germline V gives CDR1 SGHAT, CDR2 FQNNGV. Here the CDR3 DNA reads TGTGCCAGCCAGACCGGGACTATCTCCTACGAGCAGTACTTC. Its translation: CASQTGTISYEQYF.

This clonotype was recorded many times. This sequence joins TRBV11-2 and TRBJ2-3; possibly TRBD1 for D (6 bases). Germline-derived CDR1 and CDR2 are SGHAT and FQNNGV. Trimming pared 4 bases from V and 6 bases from J, leaving 20 bases between. The CDR3 is made up of 16 amino acids. The chain's CDR3 is CASSSGQLALEDTQYF. The CDR3 region has the DNA TGTGCCAGCAGCTCTGGACAGTTGGCTTTAGAGGATACGCAGTATTTT.

This clonotype was recorded at least ten times. The CDR3 DNA sequence: TGTGCCAGCAGCTTATTTGGGGGTGGGACCGAGACCTACGAGCAGTACTTC. Protein: CASSLFGGGTETYEQYF. The gene calls are TRBV7-2 and TRBJ2-7; TRBD1 or TRBD2 may be the D gene (5 bases each). This CDR3 has 17 residues. V shed 2 bases and J shed 2 bases, with 19 bases lying between them. Germline V gene lookup returns CDR1 SGHTA and CDR2 FQGNSA. The full variable domain, its missing parts supplied by reference TRBV7-2 and TRBJ2-7, is GAGVSQSPSNKVTEKGKDVELRCDPISGHTALYWYRQSLGQGLEFLIYFQGNSAPDKSGLPSDRFSAERTGGSVSTLTIQRTQQEDSAVYLCASSLFGGGTETYEQYFGPGTRLTVT.

This clonotype was detected ten times or more. The chain joins TRBV20-1 to TRBJ1-2, with unresolved D. This CDR3 is 13 amino acids long. The V gene lost 6 bases and the J gene lost 0 bases, with 11 bases spanning the gap. The germline CDR1 and CDR2 sequences are DFQATT and SNEGSKA (reference sequence). The CDR3 DNA follows: TGCAGTGCCATGACGGGGACTAACTATGGCTACACCTTC. Translation: CSAMTGTNYGYTF.

About this clonotype: With only one base between it and a far larger clone, this is likely a read error. The CDR3 reads CASSGGGTDGTQCF. DNA for the CDR3: TGTGCCAGCAGCGGCGGAGGGACAGATGGGACCCAGTGCTTC. The J gene is TRBJ2-5, the V gene TRBV5-8; D is perhaps TRBD1 (7 bases). There are 14 residues in the CDR3. Germline assignment: CDR1 SGHTS and CDR2 YDEGEE.

V and J are TRBV2 and TRBJ1-5; 7 nucleotides align to TRBD1. The CDR3 extends over 14 amino acids. Germline values: CDR1 SNHLY, CDR2 FYNNEI. Losses at the gene ends were 6 bases for V and 1 base for J; bases not matched to a gene: 3. The CDR3 protein is CASSEQGSNQPQHF. In DNA form, the CDR3 reads TGTGCCAGCAGCGAACAGGGGAGCAATCAGCCCCAGCATTTT.

This clonotype was detected many times. The chain couples TRBV28 to TRBJ2-7; 8 bases align to TRBD2. Germline CDR1 reads MDHEN; CDR2 reads SYDVKM. This CDR3 has 13 residues. Losses at the gene ends were 6 bases for V and 4 bases for J; bases not matched to a gene: 5. Here the CDR3 reads CASSPGGGYEQYF. The CDR3 bases are TGTGCCAGCAGCCCCGGGGGGGGTTACGAGCAGTACTTC. The full variable domain, its missing parts supplied by reference TRBV28 and TRBJ2-7, is DVKVTQSSRYLVKRTGEKVFLECVQDMDHENMFWYRQDPGLGLRLIYFSYDVKMKEKGDIPEGYSVSREKKERFSLILESASTNQTSMYLCASSPGGGYEQYFGPGTRLTVT.

This clonotype was recorded at least ten times. This sequence joins TRBV20-1 and TRBJ2-3, with 10 bases matching TRBD2. CDR3 size: 17 residues. Germline V lookup: CDR1 DFQATT, CDR2 SNEGSKA (reference sequence). Trimming took 0 bases from V and 2 from J; bases not matched to a gene: 8. The DNA of the CDR3 is TGCAGTGCTAGAGATCCCCTAGCGGGGGCCCCCACAGATACGCAGTATTTT. Its protein is CSARDPLAGAPTDTQYF.

This clonotype was detected many times. The V and J genes are TRBV7-9 and TRBJ2-7; TRBD1 or TRBD2 may be the D gene (6 bases each). CDR1 and CDR2 (germline): SEHNR, FQNEAQ (reference sequence). Trimming shortened V by 1 base and J by 6 bases, and 16 bases separated the two germline ends. CDR3 length: 15 amino acids. The CDR3 here is CASSLGLGGMAEQYF. In DNA form, the CDR3 reads TGTGCCAGCAGCTTAGGACTAGGGGGGATGGCCGAGCAGTACTTC.

This clonotype occurred many times. The V gene is TRBV9, the J gene TRBJ2-5; 12 bases match TRBD2. The CDR3 is 18 residues long. Germline CDR1 is SGDLS and CDR2 is YYNGEE. V shed 0 bases and J 5 bases; nucleotides not matched to a gene: 11. CDR3 sequence: CASSVGEASGGAVETQYF. The CDR3 DNA follows: TGTGCCAGCAGCGTAGGAGAGGCTAGCGGGGGGGCCGTTGAGACCCAGTACTTC.

This clonotype has a count of ten or more. The gene calls are TRBV6-2 or TRBV6-3 and TRBJ2-7; 7 nucleotides line up with TRBD1. J was trimmed by 3 bases and V by 10 bases; bases with no gene match: 6. The CDR3 is 12 amino acids. Germline V CDR1 and CDR2: MNHEY, SVGEGT. CDR3 residues: CATWGTDYEQYF. Written as DNA, the CDR3 is TGTGCCACTTGGGGGACAGACTACGAGCAGTACTTC.

The chain uses TRBV5-1 and TRBJ2-2; possible D gene TRBD2, 5 bases. CDR1 SGHRS and CDR2 YFSETQ come from the germline V gene. CDR3 size: 14 residues. V gave up 0 bases and J gave up 7 bases, with 10 bases separating them. CDR3 coding DNA: TGCGCCAGCAGCTTGGCCCGGGGAAGCGGGGAGCTGTTTTTT. The encoded protein is CASSLARGSGELFF. Drawing the rest from reference TRBV5-1 and TRBJ2-2, the complete variable domain is KAGVTQTPRYLIKTRGQQVTLSCSPISGHRSVSWYQQTPGQGLQFLFEYFSETQRNKGNFPGRFSGRQFSNSRSEMNVSTLELGDSALYLCASSLARGSGELFFGEGSRLTVL.

This clonotype was seen a few times. The rearrangement uses TRBV4-1 and TRBJ1-1; possibly TRBD1 for D (5 bases). Germline lookup yields CDR1 MGHRA and CDR2 YSYEKL. The CDR3 covers 14 residues. Between the trimmed V and J ends, which lost 1 base and 7 bases, there was a span of 13 bases. The CDR3 protein is CASSQAGGPLEAFF. The CDR3 nucleotides read TGCGCCAGCAGCCAAGCCGGGGGACCCCTTGAAGCTTTCTTT.

Many counts were recorded for this clonotype. The rearrangement uses TRBV29-1 and TRBJ1-4; TRBD1 matches at 8 bases. Germline V gene data show CDR1 as SQVTM and CDR2 as ANQGSEA. This CDR3 has 13 residues. After removal of 8 bases from V and 16 bases from J, the junction contained 18 bases not matched to a gene. The CDR3 sequence: CSSSAGPEDREFF. The CDR3 bases are TGCAGCAGTAGCGCGGGCCCTGAGGACAGGGAGTTTTTT.

The V call is TRBV19, the J call TRBJ1-5; 7 bases match TRBD1. After removal of 11 bases from V and 3 bases from J, the junction contained 4 bases not matched to a gene. The germline V gene encodes CDR1 LNHDA and CDR2 SQIVND (reference sequence). There are 12 residues in the CDR3. The CDR3 sequence is CAAGGNNQPQHF. In DNA form, the CDR3 reads TGTGCCGCAGGGGGGAACAATCAGCCCCAGCATTTT.

V is TRBV7-2 and J is TRBJ1-2; D not resolved. Germline V lookup: CDR1 SGHTA, CDR2 FQGNSA. The V gene lost 2 bases and the J gene lost 6 bases, with 10 bases spanning the gap. CDR3 length: 13 residues. CDR3 region: CASSLLSPHGYTF. In DNA form, the CDR3 reads TGTGCCAGCAGCTTATTGTCTCCCCATGGCTACACCTTC.